These T cell receptor beta chains were read from a single sample in a study of cytomegalovirus exposure and HLA in healthy donors. Some clones are missing from TCRdb's copy, which holds only in-frame ones; the method was immunoSEQ multiplex PCR. Counted here are 150,000 to 200,000 clones, roughly 80% occurring once; the ten biggest clones make up roughly 7.5%. The specimen sequenced was PBMCs. The source is a young man in good health and CMV-seropositive. CDR3s include the opening cysteine and the closing phenylalanine or tryptophan. Fields, in order: J gene, V gene, clone size, D gene, CDR3 protein, CDR3 DNA. D genes are given only for firm matches. A row's size may be missing; if present it is once, few, many or a size class.

TRBJ2-7	TRBV6-4	NA	TRBD1	CASSVLGTGGYEQYF	TGTGCCAGCAGTGTCTTAGGGACAGGAGGCTACGAGCAGTACTTC
TRBJ1-1	TRBV6-5	NA	TRBD1	CASSYDRVSAEAFF	TGTGCCAGCAGTTACGACAGGGTATCGGCTGAAGCTTTCTTT
TRBJ1-5	TRBV27	NA	NA	CASSWEGGGNQPQHF	TGTGCCAGCAGTTGGGAGGGGGGTGGCAATCAGCCCCAGCATTTT
TRBJ2-4	TRBV19	NA	TRBD1	CASSPTGLTKNIQYF	TGTGCCAGTAGCCCGACAGGGTTGACCAAAAACATTCAGTACTTC
TRBJ2-1	TRBV9	once	TRBD2	CASSVDLAGGAVDEQFF	TGTGCCAGCAGCGTAGACTTGGCGGGAGGGGCCGTAGATGAGCAGTTCTTC
TRBJ2-5	TRBV18	NA	TRBD1	CASSPTGTDETQYF	TGTGCCAGCTCACCAACCGGGACAGATGAGACCCAGTACTTC
TRBJ1-4	TRBV13	NA	TRBD1	CASSGQGSEKLFF	TGTGCCAGCAGCGGACAGGGGAGTGAAAAACTGTTTTTT
TRBJ1-2	TRBV28	NA	TRBD1	CASSFGLRDRGYGYTF	TGTGCCAGCAGTTTCGGCCTCCGGGACAGGGGTTATGGCTACACCTTC
TRBJ2-7	TRBV28	once	TRBD2	CASSSPGLAGGPRAYEQYF	TGTGCCAGCAGTTCGCCGGGACTAGCGGGAGGGCCCCGCGCCTACGAGCAGTACTTC
TRBJ2-2	TRBV5-1	NA	NA	CASNSPEGASVRELFF	TGCGCCAGCAATTCGCCGGAGGGTGCCTCTGTCCGGGAGCTGTTTTTT
TRBJ1-1	TRBV29-1	NA	NA	CSVQHFLDTEAFF	TGCAGCGTTCAACATTTTTTGGACACTGAAGCTTTCTTT
TRBJ2-7	TRBV11-2	NA	NA	CASSSYGGKSYEQYF	TGTGCCAGCAGCTCCTACGGAGGGAAGTCCTACGAGCAGTACTTC
TRBJ1-1	TRBV29-1	NA	NA	CSVAGRVTEAFF	TGCAGCGTTGCGGGCAGGGTCACTGAAGCTTTCTTT
TRBJ1-1	TRBV21-1	NA	NA	CASSKASFGTEAFF	TGTGCCAGCAGCAAAGCGAGTTTTGGCACTGAAGCTTTCTTT
TRBJ1-1	TRBV5-1	NA	NA	CASSLGGTSDTEAFF	TGCGCCAGCAGCTTGGGCGGGACGTCGGACACTGAAGCTTTCTTT
TRBJ2-3	TRBV19	NA	NA	CASSIAPTGSMDTQYF	TGTGCCAGTAGTATAGCCCCCACAGGGAGTATGGATACGCAGTATTTT